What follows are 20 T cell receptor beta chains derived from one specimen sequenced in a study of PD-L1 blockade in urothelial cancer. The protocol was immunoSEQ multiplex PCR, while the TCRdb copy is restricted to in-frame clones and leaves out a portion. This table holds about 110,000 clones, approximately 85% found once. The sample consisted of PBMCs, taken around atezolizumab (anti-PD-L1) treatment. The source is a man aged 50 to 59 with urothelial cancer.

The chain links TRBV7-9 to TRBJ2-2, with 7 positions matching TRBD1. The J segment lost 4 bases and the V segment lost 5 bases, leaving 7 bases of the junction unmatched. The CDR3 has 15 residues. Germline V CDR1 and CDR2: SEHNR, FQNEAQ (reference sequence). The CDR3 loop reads CASSRGQVGTGELFF. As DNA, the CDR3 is TGTGCCAGCAGCAGAGGACAGGTCGGCACCGGGGAGCTGTTTTTT.

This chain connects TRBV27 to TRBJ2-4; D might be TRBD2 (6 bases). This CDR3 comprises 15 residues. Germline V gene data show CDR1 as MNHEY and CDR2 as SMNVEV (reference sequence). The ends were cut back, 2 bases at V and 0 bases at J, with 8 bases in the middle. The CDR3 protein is CASSLVAEAKNIQYF. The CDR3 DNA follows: TGTGCCAGCAGTTTAGTAGCGGAAGCCAAAAACATTCAGTACTTC.

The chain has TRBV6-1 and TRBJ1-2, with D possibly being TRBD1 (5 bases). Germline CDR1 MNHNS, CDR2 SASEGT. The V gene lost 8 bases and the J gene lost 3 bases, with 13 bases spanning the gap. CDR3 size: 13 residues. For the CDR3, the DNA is TGTGCCAGCCGGCTAGACAGCCACTATGGCTACACCTTC. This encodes CASRLDSHYGYTF.

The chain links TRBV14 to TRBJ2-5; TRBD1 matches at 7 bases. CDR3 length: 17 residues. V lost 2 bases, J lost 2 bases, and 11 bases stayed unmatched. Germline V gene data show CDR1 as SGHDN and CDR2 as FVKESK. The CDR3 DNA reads TGTGCCAGCAGCCAATATCACGGGACAGCAAGTCAAGAGACCCAGTACTTC. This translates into CASSQYHGTASQETQYF.

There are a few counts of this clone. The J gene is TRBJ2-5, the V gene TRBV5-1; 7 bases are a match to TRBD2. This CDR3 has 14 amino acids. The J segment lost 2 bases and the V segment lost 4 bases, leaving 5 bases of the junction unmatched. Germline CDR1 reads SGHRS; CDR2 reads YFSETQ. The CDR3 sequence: CASSPGGPQETQYF. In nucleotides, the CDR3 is TGCGCCAGCAGCCCGGGAGGTCCTCAAGAGACCCAGTACTTC.

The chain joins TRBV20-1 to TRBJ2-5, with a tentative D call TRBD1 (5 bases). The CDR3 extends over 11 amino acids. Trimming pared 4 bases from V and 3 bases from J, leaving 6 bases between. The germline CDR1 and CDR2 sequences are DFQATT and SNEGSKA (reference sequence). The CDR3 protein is CSAIREETQYF. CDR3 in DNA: TGCAGTGCTATCAGGGAAGAGACCCAGTACTTC.

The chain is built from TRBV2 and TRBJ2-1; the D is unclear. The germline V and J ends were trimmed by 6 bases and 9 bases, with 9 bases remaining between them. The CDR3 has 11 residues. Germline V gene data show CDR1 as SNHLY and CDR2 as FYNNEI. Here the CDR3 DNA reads TGTGCCAGCAGCGGGTTAGGTGAGCAGTTCTTC. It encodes CASSGLGEQFF. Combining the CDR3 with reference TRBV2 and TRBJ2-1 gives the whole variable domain EPEVTQTPSHQVTQMGQEVILRCVPISNHLYFYWYRQILGQKVEFLVSFYNNEISEKSEIFDDQFSVERPDGSNFTLKIRSTKLEDSAMYFCASSGLGEQFFGPGTRLTVL.

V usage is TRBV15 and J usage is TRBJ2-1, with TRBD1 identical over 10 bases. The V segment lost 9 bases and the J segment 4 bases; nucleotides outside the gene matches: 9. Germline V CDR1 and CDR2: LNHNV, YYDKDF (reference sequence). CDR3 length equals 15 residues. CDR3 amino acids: CATRQGALVYNEQFF. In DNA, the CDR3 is TGTGCCACACGACAGGGGGCCTTAGTGTACAATGAGCAGTTCTTC.

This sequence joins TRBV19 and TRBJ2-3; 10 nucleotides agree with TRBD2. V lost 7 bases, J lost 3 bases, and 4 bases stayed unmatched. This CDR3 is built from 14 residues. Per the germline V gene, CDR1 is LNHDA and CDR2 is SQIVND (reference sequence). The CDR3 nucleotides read TGTGCCAGTACTACTAGCGGGACAACAGATACGCAGTATTTT. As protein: CASTTSGTTDTQYF.

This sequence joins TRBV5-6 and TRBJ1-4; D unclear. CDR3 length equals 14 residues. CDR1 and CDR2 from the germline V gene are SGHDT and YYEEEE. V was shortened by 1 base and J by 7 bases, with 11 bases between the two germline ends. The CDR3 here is CASSLSSGSEKLFF. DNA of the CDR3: TGTGCCAGCAGCTTGTCGTCGGGGTCTGAAAAACTGTTTTTT. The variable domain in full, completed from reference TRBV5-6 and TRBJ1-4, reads DAGVTQSPTHLIKTRGQQVTLRCSPKSGHDTVSWYQQALGQGPQFIFQYYEEEERQRGNFPDRFSGHQFPNYSSELNVNALLLGDSALYLCASSLSSGSEKLFFGSGTQLSVL.

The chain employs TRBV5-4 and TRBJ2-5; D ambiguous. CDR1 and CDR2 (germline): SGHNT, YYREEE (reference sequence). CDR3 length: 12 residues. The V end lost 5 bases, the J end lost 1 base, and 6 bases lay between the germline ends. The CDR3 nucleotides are TGTGCCAGCAGACGCGCCCAAGAGACCCAGTACTTC. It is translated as CASRRAQETQYF. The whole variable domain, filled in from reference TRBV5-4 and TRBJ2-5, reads ETGVTQSPTHLIKTRGQQVTLRCSSQSGHNTVSWYQQALGQGPQFIFQYYREEENGRGNFPPRFSGLQFPNYSSELNVNALELDDSALYLCASRRAQETQYFGPGTRLLVL.

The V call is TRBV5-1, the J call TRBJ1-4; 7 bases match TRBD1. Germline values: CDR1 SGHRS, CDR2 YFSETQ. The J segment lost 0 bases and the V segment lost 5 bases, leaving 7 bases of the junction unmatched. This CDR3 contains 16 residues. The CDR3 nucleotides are TGCGCCAGCAGGGCCGGGACAGTTGCAACTAATGAAAAACTGTTTTTT. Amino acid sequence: CASRAGTVATNEKLFF.

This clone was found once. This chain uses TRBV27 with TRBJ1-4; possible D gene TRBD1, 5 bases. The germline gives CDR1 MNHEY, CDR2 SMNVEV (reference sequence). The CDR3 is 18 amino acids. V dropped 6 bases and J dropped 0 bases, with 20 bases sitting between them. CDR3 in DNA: TGTGCCAGCAGCCCCTTGAAGGGGTCGGGGGCAACTAATGAAAAACTGTTTTTT. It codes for CASSPLKGSGATNEKLFF. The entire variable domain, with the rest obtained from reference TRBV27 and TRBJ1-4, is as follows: EAQVTQNPRYLITVTGKKLTVTCSQNMNHEYMSWYRQDPGLGLRQIYYSMNVEVTDKGDVPEGYKVSRKEKRNFPLILESPSPNQTSLYFCASSPLKGSGATNEKLFFGSGTQLSVL.

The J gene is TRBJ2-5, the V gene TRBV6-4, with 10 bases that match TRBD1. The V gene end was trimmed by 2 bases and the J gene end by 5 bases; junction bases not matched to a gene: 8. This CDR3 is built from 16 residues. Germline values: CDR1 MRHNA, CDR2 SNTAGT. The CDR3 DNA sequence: TGTGCCAGCAGTGACGAGGGACAGGGGAGGGAGGAGACCCAGTACTTC. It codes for CASSDEGQGREETQYF.

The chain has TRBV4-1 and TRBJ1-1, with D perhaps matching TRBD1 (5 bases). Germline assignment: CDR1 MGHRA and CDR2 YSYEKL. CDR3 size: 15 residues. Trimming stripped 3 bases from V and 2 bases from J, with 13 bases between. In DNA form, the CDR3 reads TGCGCCAGCAGCCAGGGCCCAGGGTTTAACACTGAAGCTTTCTTT. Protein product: CASSQGPGFNTEAFF.

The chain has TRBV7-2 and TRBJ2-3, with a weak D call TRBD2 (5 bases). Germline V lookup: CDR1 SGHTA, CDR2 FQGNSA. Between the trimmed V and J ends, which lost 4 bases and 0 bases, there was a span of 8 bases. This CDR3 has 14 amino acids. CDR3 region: CASSSRGSTDTQYF. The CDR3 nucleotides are TGTGCCAGCAGCTCACGGGGTAGCACAGATACGCAGTATTTT.

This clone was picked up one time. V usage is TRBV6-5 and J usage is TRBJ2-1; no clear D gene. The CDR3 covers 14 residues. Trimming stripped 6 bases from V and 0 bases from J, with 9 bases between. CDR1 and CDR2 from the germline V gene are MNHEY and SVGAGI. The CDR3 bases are TGTGCCAGCAGCTTTAGTATCTCCTACAATGAGCAGTTCTTC. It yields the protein CASSFSISYNEQFF.

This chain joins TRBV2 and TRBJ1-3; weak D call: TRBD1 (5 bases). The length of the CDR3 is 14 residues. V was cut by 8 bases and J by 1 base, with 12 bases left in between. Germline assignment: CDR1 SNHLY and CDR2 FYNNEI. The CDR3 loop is CASPGGGSGNTIYF. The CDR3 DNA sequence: TGTGCCAGCCCCGGGGGGGGGTCTGGAAACACCATATATTTT.

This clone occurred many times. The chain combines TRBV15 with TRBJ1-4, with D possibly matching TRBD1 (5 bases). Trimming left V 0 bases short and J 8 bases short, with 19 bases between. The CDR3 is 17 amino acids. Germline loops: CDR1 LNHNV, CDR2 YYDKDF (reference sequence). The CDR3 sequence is CATSRDSRRGREEKLFF. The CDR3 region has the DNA TGTGCCACCAGCAGAGATTCGAGGCGGGGGAGGGAGGAAAAACTGTTTTTT.

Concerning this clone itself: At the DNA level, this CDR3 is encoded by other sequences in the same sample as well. CDR3 residues: CASSLLGGDLYEQYF. In DNA, the CDR3 is TGTGCCAGCAGTTTATTGGGGGGAGACCTCTACGAGCAGTACTTC. The chain has TRBV28 and TRBJ2-7; possibly TRBD2 for D (6 bases). The CDR3 has 15 amino acids. Trimming removed 1 base from V and 3 bases from J, with 13 bases in between. Germline-derived CDR1 and CDR2 are MDHEN and SYDVKM.